This T cell receptor (beta chain) stems from a study of blood T cell repertoires in COVID-19. CDR1 is GTSNPN and CDR2 is SVGIG in the germline V gene (reference sequence). The germline V and J ends were trimmed by 1 base and 2 bases, with 12 bases remaining between them. The CDR3 consists of 14 residues. The protocol was immunoSEQ multiplex PCR, while the TCRdb copy is restricted to in-frame clones and leaves out a portion. This table holds about 200,000 clones, 89% found once. The sequencing input was PBMCs or T cells enriched from blood (not recorded which). The chain joins TRBV30 to TRBJ2-7; weak D call: TRBD1 (6 bases). The clonotype was recovered from a woman younger than 30 who had recovered from COVID-19. Here the CDR3 DNA reads TGTGCCTGGAGTGCTATGACAGGACCCTACGAGCAGTACTTC. It is translated as CAWSAMTGPYEQYF.